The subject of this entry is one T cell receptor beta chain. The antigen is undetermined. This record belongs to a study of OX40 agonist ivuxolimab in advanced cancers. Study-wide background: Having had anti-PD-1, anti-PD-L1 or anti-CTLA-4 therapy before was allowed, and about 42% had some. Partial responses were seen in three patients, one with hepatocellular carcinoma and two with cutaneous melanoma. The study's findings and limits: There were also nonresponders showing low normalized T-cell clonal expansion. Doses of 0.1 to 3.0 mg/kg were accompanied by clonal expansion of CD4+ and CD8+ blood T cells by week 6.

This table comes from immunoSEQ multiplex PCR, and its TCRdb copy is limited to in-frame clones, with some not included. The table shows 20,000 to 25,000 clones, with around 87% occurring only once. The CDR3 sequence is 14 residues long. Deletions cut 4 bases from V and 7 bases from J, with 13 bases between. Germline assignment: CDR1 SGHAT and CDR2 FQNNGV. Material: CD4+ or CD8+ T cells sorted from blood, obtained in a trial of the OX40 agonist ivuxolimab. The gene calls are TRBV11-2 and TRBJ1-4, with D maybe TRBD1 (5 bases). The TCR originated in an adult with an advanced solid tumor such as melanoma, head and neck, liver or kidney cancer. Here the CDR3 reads CASSSFGTAEKLFF. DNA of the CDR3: TGTGCCAGCAGCTCTTTTGGGACGGCTGAAAAACTGTTTTTT.